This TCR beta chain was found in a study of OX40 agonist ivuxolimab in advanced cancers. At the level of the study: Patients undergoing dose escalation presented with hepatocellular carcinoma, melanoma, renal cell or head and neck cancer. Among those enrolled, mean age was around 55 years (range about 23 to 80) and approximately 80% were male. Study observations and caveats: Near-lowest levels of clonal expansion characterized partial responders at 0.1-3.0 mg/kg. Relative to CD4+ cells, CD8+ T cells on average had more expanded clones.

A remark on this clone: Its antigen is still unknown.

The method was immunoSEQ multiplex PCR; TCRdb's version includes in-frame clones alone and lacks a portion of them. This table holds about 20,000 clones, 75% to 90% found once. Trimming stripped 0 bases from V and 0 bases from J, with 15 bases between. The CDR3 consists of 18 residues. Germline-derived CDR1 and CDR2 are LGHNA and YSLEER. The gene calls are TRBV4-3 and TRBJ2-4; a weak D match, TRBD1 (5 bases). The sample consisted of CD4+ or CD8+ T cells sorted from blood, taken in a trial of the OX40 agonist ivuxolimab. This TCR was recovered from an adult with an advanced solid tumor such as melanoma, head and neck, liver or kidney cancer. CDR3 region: CASSQDAGLYLAKNIQYF. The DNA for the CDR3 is TGCGCCAGCAGCCAAGATGCAGGGCTTTATCTAGCCAAAAACATTCAGTACTTC.